This TCR beta chain was sequenced in a study of blood T cell repertoires in COVID-19. TCRdb's copy holds only in-frame clones and misses some; the assay was immunoSEQ multiplex PCR. The sample shows about 180,000 clones, approximately 89% of them seen only once. Germline values: CDR1 MNHEY, CDR2 SVGAGI. CDR3 length equals 14 residues. Trimming removed 6 bases from V and 4 bases from J; junction bases left unmatched: 4. Researchers sorted participants into cohorts using their self-reported clinical history. The receptor comes from a woman aged 35 to 49 with acute COVID-19. Input material: PBMCs or T cells enriched from blood (not recorded which). The gene calls are TRBV6-5 and TRBJ2-3, with 10 positions matching TRBD1. Written as DNA, the CDR3 is TGTGCCAGCAGCGCCGGGACAGGGGCAGATACGCAGTATTTT. Translated, it gives CASSAGTGADTQYF.